This TCR beta chain was observed in a study of T cells in Graves' hyperthyroidism and ophthalmopathy. Study at large: The blood sample was taken at first diagnosis, before treatment began.

Details on this clonotype: Its antigen is as yet unknown. This clone may be a read error of a much larger clone one base away.

Overall study results and limits: It was a median about seven months before onset that the model predicted ophthalmopathy. A model using 13 V-J features told ophthalmopathy apart from stable hyperthyroidism.

Amplified regions were TCR beta CDR3 sequences from RNA transcripts. HTBI primers were employed in a first-round RT-PCR of the TCR CDR3. TCRdb recomputed calls from the multiplex PCR reads with MiXCR, one row per CDR3 protein. The sample includes around 250,000 distinct CDR3 sequences, more than 12% of them seen just once. At first hyperthyroidism diagnosis, before any ophthalmopathy symptoms, the blood sample was collected. The CDR3 consists of 17 residues. Germline CDR1 SGHTA, CDR2 FQGNSA. The origin of this receptor is a woman aged 40-49 years with Graves' hyperthyroidism that later progressed to Graves' ophthalmopathy. The chain links TRBV7-2 to TRBJ2-4; TRBD1 aligns across 7 bases. Sequenced sample: blood. The DNA for the CDR3 is TGTGCCAGCAGCTTAGGTGTGAGGGTACAGGGGCCAAACACTCAGTACTTC. This encodes CASSLGVRVQGPNTQYF. Supplemented by reference TRBV7-2 and TRBJ2-4, the full variable domain reads GAGVSQSPSNKVTEKGKDVELRCDPISGHTALYWYRQSLGQGLEFLIYFQGNSAPDKSGLPSDRFSAERTGGSVSTLTIQRTQQEDSAVYLCASSLGVRVQGPNTQYFGAGTRLSVL.